One and the same sample provided the 9 T cell receptor beta chains below, sequenced in a study of cytomegalovirus exposure and HLA in healthy donors. PCR employed 60 Vbeta and 13 Jbeta primers. Only in-frame clones appear in the TCRdb table, and some are missing; sequencing was by immunoSEQ multiplex PCR. The sample lists some 210,000 clones, about 85% occurring once. Sequencing was carried out using PBMCs. These receptors came from a woman aged 45 to 65 in good health and CMV-seropositive.

The chain employs TRBV11-2 and TRBJ2-1, with TRBD1 matching 7 bases. The V gene end was trimmed by 2 bases and the J gene end by 9 bases; junction bases not matched to a gene: 10. This CDR3 has 15 amino acids. CDR1 SGHAT and CDR2 FQNNGV come from the germline V gene. The DNA of the CDR3 is TGTGCCAGCAGCTTAAGTTTTCCAGGGGGTGGTGAGCAGTTCTTC. It encodes CASSLSFPGGGEQFF. The complete variable domain, with remaining parts taken from reference TRBV11-2 and TRBJ2-1, reads EAGVAQSPRYKIIEKRQSVAFWCNPISGHATLYWYQQILGQGPKLLIQFQNNGVVDDSQLPKDRFSAERLKGVDSTLKIQPAKLEDSAVYLCASSLSFPGGGEQFFGPGTRLTVL.

Notes on this clone: An end of the junction differs from the germline gene, which may be a read error. This chain joins TRBV7-9 and TRBJ1-4; 7 bases fit TRBD1. CDR3 size: 13 residues. The germline gives CDR1 SEHNR, CDR2 FQNEAQ (reference sequence). CDR3 sequence reads: CSSTRQGGEKLFF. The DNA for the CDR3 is TGTTCCAGCACCCGACAGGGTGGTGAAAAACTGTTTTTT.

The chain combines TRBV7-8 with TRBJ1-4; TRBD1 is a possible D gene (5 bases). The CDR3 totals 13 residues. V was cut by 5 bases and J by 7 bases, with 11 bases left in between. The V gene's germline CDR1 is SGHVS and CDR2 FQNEAQ. CDR3 nucleotide sequence: TGTGCCAGCAGCCCCCTCAGGGCTGAAAAACTGTTTTTT. Translation: CASSPLRAEKLFF. Full variable domain (rest looked up from reference TRBV7-8 and TRBJ1-4): GAGVSQSPRYKVAKRGQDVALRCDPISGHVSLFWYQQALGQGPEFLTYFQNEAQLDKSGLPSDRFFAERPEGSVSTLKIQRTQQEDSAVYLCASSPLRAEKLFFGSGTQLSVL.

V gene TRBV28 combines with J gene TRBJ2-3; 11 bases match TRBD1. V shed 6 bases, J shed 3 bases, and the junction held 5 bases outside the gene matches. The CDR3 contains 15 residues. Germline values: CDR1 MDHEN, CDR2 SYDVKM. The CDR3 coding sequence is TGTGCCAGCAGCTTGGGACAGGGGGTAACAGATACGCAGTATTTT. Translation: CASSLGQGVTDTQYF.

CDR3 protein: CASSPTPGQGVREKLFF. The CDR3 coding sequence is TGTGCCAGCAGCCCAACTCCGGGACAGGGGGTCAGGGAAAAACTGTTTTTT. The genes are TRBV9 and TRBJ1-4, with TRBD1 matching over 11 bases. Per the germline V gene, CDR1 is SGDLS and CDR2 is YYNGEE. The length of the CDR3 is 17 residues. The V segment lost 4 bases and the J segment 8 bases; nucleotides outside the gene matches: 13.

The chain is built from TRBV30 and TRBJ1-6; possibly TRBD1 for D (6 bases). The ends were cut back, 5 bases at V and 4 bases at J, with 9 bases in the middle. Looked up from germline, CDR1 is GTSNPN and CDR2 is SVGIG (reference sequence). The CDR3 length is 13 residues. The chain's CDR3 is CAWATGYNSPLHF. CDR3 sequence (DNA): TGTGCCTGGGCGACAGGTTATAATTCACCCCTCCACTTT.

The chain recombines TRBV5-1 with TRBJ2-3, with D unclear. CDR1 and CDR2 (germline): SGHRS, YFSETQ. There are 14 residues in the CDR3. Between the trimmed V and J ends, which lost 1 base and 5 bases, there was a span of 11 bases. The CDR3 loop is CASSLWSLEDTQYF. CDR3 nucleotides: TGCGCCAGCAGCTTGTGGAGTTTAGAAGATACGCAGTATTTT.

The rearrangement joins TRBV19 to TRBJ2-7, with 9 bases identical to TRBD1. The CDR3 runs 14 residues. CDR1 LNHDA and CDR2 SQIVND come from the germline V gene (reference sequence). Trimming removed 9 bases from V and 0 bases from J; junction bases left unmatched: 6. The chain's CDR3 is CASRGTGSSYEQYF. In nucleotides, the CDR3 is TGTGCCAGCCGGGGGACAGGGAGCTCCTACGAGCAGTACTTC.

This clone was counted only a few times. The gene calls are TRBV5-1 and TRBJ2-7; 8 nucleotides match TRBD1. Germline-derived CDR1 and CDR2 are SGHRS and YFSETQ. Trimming removed 4 bases from V and 6 bases from J; junction bases left unmatched: 9. The CDR3 is 14 residues long. The CDR3 sequence is CASSILDRVGEQYF. CDR3 sequence (DNA): TGCGCCAGCAGCATATTGGACAGGGTCGGCGAGCAGTACTTC.